A selection of T cell receptor beta chains follows, all from one sample in a study of T-cell memory formation after mild COVID-19. From the 5' RACE reads, TCRdb called clonotypes with MiXCR, one entry per CDR3 protein. The sample lists about 290,000 distinct CDR3 sequences, about 15% seen once, with around a fifth in the top ten. The specimen was PBMCs or a T cell subset sorted from them (not recorded which). The receptors stem from a man aged 18 to 30 who had mild COVID-19 (a few samples of this study predate the infection). Cell type and time point are not known. The conserved cysteine and the conserved F or W are not part of the CDR3 here.

j_call: TRBJ2-6
v_call: TRBV6-5
cdr3_aa: ASTPRGPGANVLT

j_call: TRBJ1-2
v_call: TRBV12-3/TRBV12-4
cdr3_aa: ASSLDRGKNGYT

j_call: TRBJ1-1
v_call: TRBV29-1
cdr3_aa: SGGPGQTNTEAF

j_call: TRBJ1-1
v_call: TRBV15
cdr3_aa: ATSRGQGATNTEAF

j_call: TRBJ2-5
v_call: TRBV7-9
cdr3_aa: ASTASGEEETQY

j_call: TRBJ2-7
v_call: TRBV5-1
cdr3_aa: ASSTGGGAYEQY

j_call: TRBJ2-1
v_call: TRBV7-9
cdr3_aa: ASSLSGARAGGGEQF

j_call: TRBJ2-3
v_call: TRBV4-3
cdr3_aa: ASSQVVAGEDTQY

j_call: TRBJ2-1
v_call: TRBV5-1
cdr3_aa: ASSSAGGGDYNEQF

j_call: TRBJ2-3
v_call: TRBV11-2
cdr3_aa: ASRGVAPDTQY

j_call: TRBJ2-5
v_call: TRBV5-1
cdr3_aa: ASSWTTGPGETQY

j_call: TRBJ2-4
v_call: TRBV20-1
cdr3_aa: SAGGVAKNIQY

j_call: TRBJ1-1
v_call: TRBV20-1
cdr3_aa: SARVTGTGITEAF

j_call: TRBJ2-2
v_call: TRBV12-3/TRBV12-4
cdr3_aa: ASSRAGELF

j_call: TRBJ2-2
v_call: TRBV4-3
cdr3_aa: ASSRGAWTPNTGELF

j_call: TRBJ1-5
v_call: TRBV7-2
cdr3_aa: ASSQRGNQPQH

j_call: TRBJ2-3
v_call: TRBV6-5
cdr3_aa: ASRFRTSFHTQY

j_call: TRBJ2-3
v_call: TRBV7-3
cdr3_aa: ASSEGPGSTDTQY

j_call: TRBJ2-3
v_call: TRBV4-2
cdr3_aa: ASSQAPIGAGGTDTQY

j_call: TRBJ1-5
v_call: TRBV27
cdr3_aa: AILPRVSNQPQH

j_call: TRBJ1-1
v_call: TRBV7-2
cdr3_aa: ASSLHTMDTTEAF

j_call: TRBJ2-5
v_call: TRBV19
cdr3_aa: ASSALTRGPEDSQQTQY

j_call: TRBJ1-5
v_call: TRBV28
cdr3_aa: ASSLKSFSVRGQPQH

j_call: TRBJ2-7
v_call: TRBV7-6
cdr3_aa: ASSLGTVQEQY

j_call: TRBJ2-2
v_call: TRBV12-3/TRBV12-4
cdr3_aa: ASSLVQGYTGELF

j_call: TRBJ2-2
v_call: TRBV18
cdr3_aa: ASSGADLWNTGELF

j_call: TRBJ2-2
v_call: TRBV27
cdr3_aa: ASTLQGNGELF

j_call: TRBJ2-3
v_call: TRBV7-2
cdr3_aa: ASSRVQDTQY

j_call: TRBJ2-2
v_call: TRBV19
cdr3_aa: ASSPSGGFPGELF

j_call: TRBJ1-1
v_call: TRBV20-1
cdr3_aa: SANGGPEAF

j_call: TRBJ1-5
v_call: TRBV7-2
cdr3_aa: ASSSDGIQPQH

j_call: TRBJ1-4
v_call: TRBV21-1
cdr3_aa: ASRTMQVYEKLF

j_call: TRBJ1-1
v_call: TRBV2
cdr3_aa: ASRKTLNTEAF

j_call: TRBJ1-1
v_call: TRBV7-9
cdr3_aa: ASRRGPTEAF

j_call: TRBJ2-3
v_call: TRBV7-2
cdr3_aa: ASSPRTSPLSDTQY

j_call: TRBJ2-1
v_call: TRBV12-3/TRBV12-4
cdr3_aa: ASSLAGVHEQF

j_call: TRBJ1-6
v_call: TRBV30
cdr3_aa: AWTGGSLNSPLH

j_call: TRBJ1-1
v_call: TRBV12-3/TRBV12-4
cdr3_aa: ASSTDGEAF

j_call: TRBJ2-3
v_call: TRBV7-9
cdr3_aa: ASSLIRTTHTDTQY

j_call: TRBJ1-5
v_call: TRBV4-1
cdr3_aa: ASREIGRRNQPQH

j_call: TRBJ2-3
v_call: TRBV20-1
cdr3_aa: SAPMAGGGSDTQY

j_call: TRBJ2-7
v_call: TRBV4-1
cdr3_aa: ASSQDPGNAYEQY

j_call: TRBJ1-1
v_call: TRBV6-1
cdr3_aa: ASSEDGQRLAF

j_call: TRBJ1-2
v_call: TRBV20-1
cdr3_aa: SASGQAYGYT

j_call: TRBJ2-3
v_call: TRBV7-3
cdr3_aa: ASSPQGTADTQY

j_call: TRBJ2-3
v_call: TRBV6-6
cdr3_aa: ASRSGSDTQY

j_call: TRBJ1-5
v_call: TRBV2
cdr3_aa: ASSGDRAVRNQPQH

j_call: TRBJ2-1
v_call: TRBV5-6
cdr3_aa: ASSKLAGEGYNEQF

j_call: TRBJ2-5
v_call: TRBV10-2
cdr3_aa: ASSDRGARGETQY